One sample yielded the 14 T cell receptor beta chains listed below, sequenced in a study of spatial heterogeneity in lung cancer. Using its own MiXCR run on the 5' RACE reads, TCRdb lists one record per CDR3 protein. The sample consists of under 150,000 distinct CDR3 sequences, 12% of them appearing once. Sample time point: blood at routine non-recurrence follow-up after resection. Unsorted samples of tumor, nontumor lung or frozen PBMC had their whole RNA sequenced. The sample here was PBMCs, taken at follow-up. The receptor source for this set is a male donor with early-stage non-small cell lung cancer.

This chain uses TRBV7-2 with TRBJ1-2; TRBD1 aligns across 7 bases. The CDR3 spans 12 residues. V trimming: 3 bases; J trimming: 10 bases; junction bases outside the gene matches: 5. Germline CDR1 is SGHTA and CDR2 is FQGNSA. DNA of the CDR3: TGTGCCAGCAGCTTGGAGACAGGGACCTACACCTTC. Protein product: CASSLETGTYTF.

This clonotype was counted ten times or more. The gene calls are TRBV10-3 and TRBJ2-7; TRBD1 is a possible D gene (6 bases). Germline values: CDR1 ENHRY, CDR2 SYGVKD. V was shortened by 10 bases and J by 0 bases, with 16 bases between the two germline ends. The CDR3 is 14 amino acids. The CDR3 nucleotides are TGTGCCACAGCATCCGACAGGTTCTCCTACGAGCAGTACTTC. This gives the protein CATASDRFSYEQYF.

The chain employs TRBV10-3 and TRBJ2-2, with 7 bases aligning to TRBD1. The CDR3 consists of 14 residues. Germline CDR1 reads ENHRY; CDR2 reads SYGVKD. V gave up 7 bases and J gave up 4 bases; unmatched junction bases: 6. CDR3 nucleotides: TGTGCCATCACGGGACAGATTCTCACCGGGGAGCTGTTTTTT. Residues: CAITGQILTGELFF.

This clonotype has at least ten counts. The chain has TRBV7-9 and TRBJ2-3, with a weak D call TRBD1 (5 bases). This CDR3 has 11 amino acids. Germline-derived CDR1 and CDR2 are SEHNR and FQNEAQ (reference sequence). The V and J ends lost 7 bases and 14 bases respectively, with 16 bases between them. The CDR3 protein is CASTSIGAGYF. The CDR3 region has the DNA TGTGCCAGCACCTCGATAGGGGCTGGGTATTTT.

Ten or more counts support this clonotype. The DNA of the CDR3 is TGTGCCAGCAGGCAGGGGGTTATCGACAATGAGCAGTTCTTC. Amino acids: CASRQGVIDNEQFF. The rearrangement joins TRBV5-4 to TRBJ2-1, with 7 bases that match TRBD1. Germline trimming cut 5 bases from V and 5 bases from J; bases unmatched to any gene: 7. This CDR3 spans 14 amino acids. The germline CDR1 and CDR2 sequences are SGHNT and YYREEE (reference sequence).

This chain links TRBV7-2 with TRBJ2-7; D might be TRBD2 (6 bases). The V and J ends lost 2 bases and 3 bases respectively, with 14 bases between them. CDR1 is SGHTA and CDR2 is FQGNSA in the germline V gene. This CDR3 region has 15 residues. The CDR3 nucleotides read TGTGCCAGCAGCTTAAGTCGGGGGATTGTCTACGAGCAGTACTTC. As protein: CASSLSRGIVYEQYF.

This clonotype was observed a few times. This chain joins TRBV28 and TRBJ2-7; D is perhaps TRBD1 (6 bases). V dropped 6 bases and J dropped 2 bases, with 11 bases sitting between them. The germline V gene has CDR1 MDHEN and CDR2 SYDVKM. The CDR3 has 13 residues. This CDR3 reads CASRAGTTYEQYF. CDR3 coding DNA: TGTGCCAGCAGGGCCGGGACAACCTACGAGCAGTACTTC.

This clonotype showed up just a few times. The CDR3 reads CASKRTDQETQYF. CDR3 DNA sequence: TGTGCCAGTAAGCGGACAGACCAAGAGACCCAGTACTTC. The chain recombines TRBV19 with TRBJ2-5; weak D call: TRBD1 (6 bases). CDR3 length: 13 amino acids. Looked up from germline, CDR1 is LNHDA and CDR2 is SQIVND (reference sequence). The V end was cut by 7 bases, the J end by 0 bases, with 9 bases between.

This clonotype was picked up many times. V and J are TRBV20-1 and TRBJ1-2; no clear D gene. This CDR3 is 13 amino acids long. In germline, CDR1 is DFQATT, CDR2 SNEGSKA (reference sequence). Trimming pared 0 bases from V and 4 bases from J, leaving 9 bases between. This chain's CDR3 is CSARDPDGYGYTF. CDR3 nucleotide sequence: TGCAGTGCTAGAGACCCGGACGGCTATGGCTACACCTTC.

This clonotype was observed many times. This rearrangement joins TRBV5-1 to TRBJ2-1; D ambiguous. The germline V gene encodes CDR1 SGHRS and CDR2 YFSETQ. The CDR3 length is 13 residues. With 2 bases removed from V and 7 bases from J, the gap between germline ends came to 10 bases. The CDR3 DNA is TGCGCCAGCAGCTTATCCAGGCAGAATGAGCAGTTCTTC. Translation: CASSLSRQNEQFF.

This chain uses TRBV30 with TRBJ2-7; 9 bases line up with TRBD1. CDR1 GTSNPN and CDR2 SVGIG come from the germline V gene (reference sequence). The CDR3 loop spans 12 amino acids. V was pared by 2 bases and J by 13 bases, with 9 bases of the junction left unmatched. CDR3 loop: CAWSPLGQGLYF. CDR3 sequence (DNA): TGTGCCTGGAGTCCCTTGGGACAGGGATTATACTTC.

This clonotype was observed at least ten times. The genes are TRBV9 and TRBJ2-5; D unclear. The CDR3 length is 14 residues. V lost 0 bases to trimming and J lost 0 bases, with 6 bases between them. In germline, CDR1 is SGDLS, CDR2 YYNGEE. CDR3 in DNA: TGTGCCAGCAGCGTAGATGGGAACCAAGAGACCCAGTACTTC. It yields the protein CASSVDGNQETQYF.

This clonotype was detected only a few times. CDR3 residues: CASSLQGLAIAGELFF. The CDR3 DNA reads TGTGCCAGCAGCTTACAAGGTCTAGCCATCGCCGGGGAGCTGTTTTTT. The J gene is TRBJ2-2, the V gene TRBV7-6; D may be TRBD2 (5 bases). Trimming took 2 bases from V and 6 from J, leaving 16 bases between them. The CDR3 contains 16 residues. The germline gives CDR1 SGHVS, CDR2 FNYEAQ.

On this clonotype: A much larger clone is a single base away; this may be a read error. The chain links TRBV4-1 to TRBJ1-6; D might be TRBD1 (5 bases). V was cut by 1 base and J by 10 bases, with 14 bases left in between. CDR1 MGHRA and CDR2 YSYEKL come from the germline V gene. The CDR3 covers 15 residues. The CDR3 is CASSQVLQAGSPLHF. CDR3 DNA: TGCGCCAGCAGCCAAGTTTTACAGGCGGGCTCACCCCTCCACTTT.